Here is one T cell receptor (beta chain) with its context. The target antigen is unknown. The data originate from a study of esophageal squamous cell carcinoma under preoperative chemotherapy. Findings and limits, study-wide: After chemotherapy, TCR diversity rose significantly in peripheral T cells but not in tumor-infiltrating lymphocytes. Clonal contraction, more than amplification, hit abundant clones after paclitaxel-nedaplatin. Peripheral T cells migrating into the tumor appeared to partly supply post-treatment tumor-infiltrating lymphocytes.

TCRdb re-derived calls from the PCR reads in MiXCR, one entry per CDR3 protein. The sample lists approximately 30,000 distinct CDR3 sequences; 49% were seen once. Time point denoted: before preoperative PTX-NDP chemotherapy. Preoperative chemotherapy with paclitaxel-nedaplatin was given to patients before surgery. This CDR3 region has 14 residues. Trimming shortened V by 3 bases and J by 8 bases, and 16 bases separated the two germline ends. The TCR comes from a human donor with esophageal squamous cell carcinoma. The donor label of this sample is uncertain. Sample collection occurred from a patient given preoperative chemotherapy. The gene calls are TRBV12-3 or TRBV12-4 and TRBJ1-2, with no clear D. CDR3 amino acids: CASSLRGGSGGYTF. The CDR3 nucleotides read TGTGCCAGCAGTTTGAGAGGAGGGTCGGGGGGCTACACCTTC.